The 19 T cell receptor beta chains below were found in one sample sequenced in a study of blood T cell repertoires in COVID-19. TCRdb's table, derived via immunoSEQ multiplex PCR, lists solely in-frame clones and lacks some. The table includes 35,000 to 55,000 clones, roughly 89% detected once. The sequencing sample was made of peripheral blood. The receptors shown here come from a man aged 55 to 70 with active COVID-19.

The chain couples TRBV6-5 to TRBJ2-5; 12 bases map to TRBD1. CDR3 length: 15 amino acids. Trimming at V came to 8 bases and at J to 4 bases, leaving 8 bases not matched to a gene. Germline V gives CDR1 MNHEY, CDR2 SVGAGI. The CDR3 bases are TGTGCCAGCGACTCTCCGGGACAGGGGGCAGAGACCCAGTACTTC. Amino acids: CASDSPGQGAETQYF.

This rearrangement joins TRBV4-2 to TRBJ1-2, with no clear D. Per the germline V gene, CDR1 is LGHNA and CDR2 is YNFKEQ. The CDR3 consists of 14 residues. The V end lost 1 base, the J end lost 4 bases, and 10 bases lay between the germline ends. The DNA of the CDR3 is TGTGCCAGCAGCCAAGCAAGCGGGTCCTATGGCTACACCTTC. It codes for CASSQASGSYGYTF.

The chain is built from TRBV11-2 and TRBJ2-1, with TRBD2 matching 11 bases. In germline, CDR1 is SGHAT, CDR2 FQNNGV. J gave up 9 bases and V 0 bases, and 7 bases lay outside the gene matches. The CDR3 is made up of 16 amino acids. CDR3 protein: CASSLDQGLAGGEQFF. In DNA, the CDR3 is TGTGCCAGCAGCTTAGATCAAGGCCTAGCGGGAGGTGAGCAGTTCTTC.

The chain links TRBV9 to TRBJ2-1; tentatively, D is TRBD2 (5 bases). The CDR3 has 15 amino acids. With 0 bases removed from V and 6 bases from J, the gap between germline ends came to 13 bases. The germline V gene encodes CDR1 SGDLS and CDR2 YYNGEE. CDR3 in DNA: TGTGCCAGCAGCGTAGGTCGGGGTTCGAGCAATGAGCAGTTCTTC. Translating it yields CASSVGRGSSNEQFF.

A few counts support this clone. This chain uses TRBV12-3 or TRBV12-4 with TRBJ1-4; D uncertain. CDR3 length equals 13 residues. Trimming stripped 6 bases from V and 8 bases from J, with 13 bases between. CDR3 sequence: CASRGGPGEKLFF. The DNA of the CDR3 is TGTGCCAGCAGGGGCGGACCGGGGGAAAAACTGTTTTTT.

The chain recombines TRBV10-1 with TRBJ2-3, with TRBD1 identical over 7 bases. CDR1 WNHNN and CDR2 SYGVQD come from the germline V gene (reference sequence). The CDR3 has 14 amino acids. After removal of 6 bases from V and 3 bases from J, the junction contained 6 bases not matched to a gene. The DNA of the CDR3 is TGCGCCAGCAGCCACAGGGGAGAAACAGATACGCAGTATTTT. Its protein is CASSHRGETDTQYF.

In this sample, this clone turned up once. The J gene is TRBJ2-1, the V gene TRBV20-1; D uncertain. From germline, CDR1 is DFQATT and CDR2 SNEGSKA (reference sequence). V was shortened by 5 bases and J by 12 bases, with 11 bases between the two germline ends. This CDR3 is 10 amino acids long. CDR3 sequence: CSAYLERQFF. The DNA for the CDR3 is TGCAGTGCTTACCTGGAGCGGCAGTTCTTC.

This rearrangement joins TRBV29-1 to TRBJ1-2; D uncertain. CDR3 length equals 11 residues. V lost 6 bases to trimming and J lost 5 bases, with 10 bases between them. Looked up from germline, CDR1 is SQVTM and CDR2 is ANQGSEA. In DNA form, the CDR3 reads TGCAGCGTCTTGACGCGGTATGGCTACACCTTC. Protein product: CSVLTRYGYTF.

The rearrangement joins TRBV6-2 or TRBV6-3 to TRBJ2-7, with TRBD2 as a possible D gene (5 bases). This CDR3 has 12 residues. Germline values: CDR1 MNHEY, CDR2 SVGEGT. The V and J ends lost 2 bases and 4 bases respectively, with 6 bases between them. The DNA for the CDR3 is TGTGCCAGCAGTTACGGGAGATACGAGCAGTACTTC. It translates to CASSYGRYEQYF.

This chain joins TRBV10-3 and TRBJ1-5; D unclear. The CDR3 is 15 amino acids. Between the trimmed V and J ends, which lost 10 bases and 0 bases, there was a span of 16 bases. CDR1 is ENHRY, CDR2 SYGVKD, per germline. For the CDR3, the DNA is TGTGCCACCTCCAGAGACAAATATAGCAATCAGCCCCAGCATTTT. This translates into CATSRDKYSNQPQHF.

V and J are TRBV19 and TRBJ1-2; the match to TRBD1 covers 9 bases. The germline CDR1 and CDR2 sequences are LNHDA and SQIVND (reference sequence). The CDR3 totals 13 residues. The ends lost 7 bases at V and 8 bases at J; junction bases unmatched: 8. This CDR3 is CASTAQGAGGYTF. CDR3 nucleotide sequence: TGTGCCAGTACCGCACAGGGGGCGGGCGGCTACACCTTC. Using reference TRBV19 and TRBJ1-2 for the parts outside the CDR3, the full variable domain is DGGITQSPKYLFRKEGQNVTLSCEQNLNHDAMYWYRQDPGQGLRLIYYSQIVNDFQKGDIAEGYSVSREKKESFPLTVTSAQKNPTAFYLCASTAQGAGGYTFGSGTRLTVV.

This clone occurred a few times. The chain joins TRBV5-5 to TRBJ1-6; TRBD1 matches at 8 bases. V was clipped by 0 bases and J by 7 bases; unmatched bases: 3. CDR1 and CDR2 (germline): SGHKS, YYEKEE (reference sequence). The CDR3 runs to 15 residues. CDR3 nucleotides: TGTGCCAGCAGCTTGGCGGGACAGGAGAATTCACCCCTCCACTTT. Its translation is CASSLAGQENSPLHF.

CDR3 in amino acids: CASSAGQIYGYTF. The CDR3 nucleotides read TGTGCCAGCAGTGCCGGACAGATCTATGGCTACACCTTC. The genes are TRBV12-3 or TRBV12-4 and TRBJ1-2, with a tentative D call TRBD1 (6 bases). CDR3 size: 13 residues. V was clipped by 5 bases and J by 4 bases, with 11 bases between them.

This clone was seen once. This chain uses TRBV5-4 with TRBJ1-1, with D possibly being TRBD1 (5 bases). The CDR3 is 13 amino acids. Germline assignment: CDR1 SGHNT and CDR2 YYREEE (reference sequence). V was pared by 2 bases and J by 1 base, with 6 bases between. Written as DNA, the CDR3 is TGTGCCAGCAGCTTTGACAGGAACACTGAAGCTTTCTTT. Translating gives CASSFDRNTEAFF.

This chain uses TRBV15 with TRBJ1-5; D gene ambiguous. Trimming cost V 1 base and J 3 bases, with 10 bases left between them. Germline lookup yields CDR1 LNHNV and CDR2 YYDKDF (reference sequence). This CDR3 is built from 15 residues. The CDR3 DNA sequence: TGTGCCACCAGCAGAGGACAAAGTTCCAATCAGCCCCAGCATTTT. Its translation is CATSRGQSSNQPQHF.

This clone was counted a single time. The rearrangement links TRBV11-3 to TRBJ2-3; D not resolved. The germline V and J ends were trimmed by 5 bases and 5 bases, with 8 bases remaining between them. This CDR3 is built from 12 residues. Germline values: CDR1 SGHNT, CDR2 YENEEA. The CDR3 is CASSDRLDTQYF. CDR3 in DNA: TGTGCCAGCAGCGATCGACTAGATACGCAGTATTTT. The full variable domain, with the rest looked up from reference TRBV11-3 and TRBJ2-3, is EAGVVQSPRYKIIEKKQPVAFWCNPISGHNTLYWYLQNLGQGPELLIRYENEEAVDDSQLPKDRFSAERLKGVDSTLKIQPAELGDSAVYLCASSDRLDTQYFGPGTRLTVL.

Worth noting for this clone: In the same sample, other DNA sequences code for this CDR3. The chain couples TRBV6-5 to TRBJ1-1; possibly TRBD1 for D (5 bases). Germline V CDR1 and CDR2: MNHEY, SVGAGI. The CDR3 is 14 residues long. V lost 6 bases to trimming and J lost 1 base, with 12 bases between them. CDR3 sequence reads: CASRRDTGNTEAFF. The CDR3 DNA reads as TGTGCCAGCAGACGAGACACAGGGAACACTGAAGCTTTCTTT.

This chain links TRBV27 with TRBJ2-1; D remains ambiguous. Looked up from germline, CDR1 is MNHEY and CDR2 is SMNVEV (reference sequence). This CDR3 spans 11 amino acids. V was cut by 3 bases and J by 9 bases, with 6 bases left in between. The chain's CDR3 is CASSFLSEQFF. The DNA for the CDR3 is TGTGCCAGCAGTTTTTTGAGTGAGCAGTTCTTC.

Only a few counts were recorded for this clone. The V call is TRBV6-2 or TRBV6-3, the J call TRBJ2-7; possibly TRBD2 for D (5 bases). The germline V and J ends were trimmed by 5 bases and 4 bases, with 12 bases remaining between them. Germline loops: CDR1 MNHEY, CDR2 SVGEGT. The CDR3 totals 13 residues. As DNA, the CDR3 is TGTGCCAGCAGTCACGAGGGCTGGTACGAGCAGTACTTC. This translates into CASSHEGWYEQYF.